This record concerns one TCR beta chain sequence. Per the study methods: From reference gene primer amplification, estimates of nucleated cell counts were derived. TCRdb's copy holds only in-frame clones and misses some; the assay was immunoSEQ multiplex PCR. For V, J and clone size, that table is used; D and trimming come from the DNA. The data contain about 140,000 clones, 76% of them seen just once; the ten biggest clones take up approximately 5%. The sample comes from a study of blood T cell repertoires in COVID-19. Study-level information: The United States, Italy and Spain supplied acute and convalescent COVID-19 samples. Nucleic acid was either cDNA or gDNA, and it came from T cells, B-cell-depleted T cells, or PBMCs.

The sample taken for sequencing was peripheral blood. This clonotype was sampled from a woman aged 80 or over with active or convalescent COVID-19.

Written as DNA, the CDR3 is TGTGCCACGGCGACCGGAGGTTATGGCTACACCTTC. Translated, it gives CATATGGYGYTF. The V call is TRBV28, the J call TRBJ1-2; D is unclear. Looked up from germline, CDR1 is MDHEN and CDR2 is SYDVKM. This CDR3 comprises 12 residues. The V end lost 10 bases, the J end lost 5 bases, and 14 bases lay between the germline ends.